One sample yielded the 27 T cell receptor beta chains listed below, sequenced in a study of blood T cell repertoires in COVID-19. Libraries were prepared by immunoSEQ multiplex PCR; TCRdb keeps only in-frame clonotypes and omits some of them. The data hold about 170,000 clones, with 80% to 90% observed a single time. The sequencing input was peripheral blood. The receptors stem from a woman in her 70s with COVID-19, enrolled during active disease.

This rearrangement joins TRBV11-2 to TRBJ1-1; D is perhaps TRBD1 (5 bases). CDR1 and CDR2 from the germline V gene are SGHAT and FQNNGV. The CDR3 runs to 15 residues. Trimming removed 2 bases from V and 4 bases from J, with 14 bases in between. The CDR3 DNA reads as TGTGCCAGCAGCTTAAAGTCATCAGGGATCACTGAAGCTTTCTTT. This translates into CASSLKSSGITEAFF.

The genes are TRBV28 and TRBJ2-1, with 9 bases fitting TRBD2. Germline CDR1 MDHEN, CDR2 SYDVKM. The V gene end was trimmed by 2 bases and the J gene end by 7 bases; junction bases not matched to a gene: 6. The CDR3 sequence is 15 residues long. CDR3 sequence reads: CASSLAGGPGNEQFF. Written as DNA, the CDR3 is TGTGCCAGCAGTTTAGCGGGAGGGCCAGGGAATGAGCAGTTCTTC.

The rearrangement links TRBV5-6 to TRBJ1-5; D unresolved. The CDR3 consists of 14 residues. The germline V gene has CDR1 SGHDT and CDR2 YYEEEE. Trimming shortened V by 0 bases and J by 7 bases, and 11 bases separated the two germline ends. The CDR3 reads CASSLGASKQPQHF. The CDR3 DNA sequence: TGTGCCAGCAGCTTGGGGGCCAGTAAACAGCCCCAGCATTTT.

The chain carries TRBV28 and TRBJ2-2; 9 nucleotides align to TRBD1. Germline V gene sequence: CDR1 MDHEN, CDR2 SYDVKM. CDR3 size: 17 residues. The junction had 15 bases not matched to a gene; V was cut back by 6 bases and J by 7 bases. In DNA form, the CDR3 reads TGTGCCAGCAGCCCAGACCCCGGGACAGGGTGGAACGGGGAGCTGTTTTTT. Its translation is CASSPDPGTGWNGELFF.

The rearrangement uses TRBV14 and TRBJ1-1; maybe TRBD1 (6 bases). Germline V lookup: CDR1 SGHDN, CDR2 FVKESK. The V gene lost 4 bases and the J gene lost 1 base, with 10 bases spanning the gap. The CDR3 sequence is 14 residues long. This chain's CDR3 is CASSLGQKNTEAFF. The DNA of the CDR3 is TGTGCCAGCAGCCTAGGACAGAAGAACACTGAAGCTTTCTTT. The variable domain in full, completed from reference TRBV14 and TRBJ1-1, reads EAGVTQFPSHSVIEKGQTVTLRCDPISGHDNLYWYRRVMGKEIKFLLHFVKESKQDESGMPNNRFLAERTGGTYSTLKVQPAELEDSGVYFCASSLGQKNTEAFFGQGTRLTVV.

The genes are TRBV5-1 and TRBJ2-5, with 8 bases identical to TRBD2. In germline, CDR1 is SGHRS, CDR2 YFSETQ. J gave up 5 bases and V 3 bases, and 6 bases lay outside the gene matches. The CDR3 loop spans 14 amino acids. The CDR3 sequence: CASSSGGIRETQYF. The DNA of the CDR3 is TGCGCCAGCAGCTCGGGGGGGATTCGGGAGACCCAGTACTTC.

This clone has just one count. The chain combines TRBV28 with TRBJ1-4, with a weak D call TRBD1 (5 bases). The CDR3 is 14 residues long. With 3 bases removed from V and 8 bases from J, the gap between germline ends came to 13 bases. Per the germline V gene, CDR1 is MDHEN and CDR2 is SYDVKM. The CDR3 DNA reads TGTGCCAGCAGTTTGAGGCAGGGTCGGGAAAAACTGTTTTTT. Encoded protein: CASSLRQGREKLFF.

V gene TRBV5-5 combines with J gene TRBJ1-3, with D possibly TRBD1 on 5 matching bases. Between the trimmed V and J ends, which lost 5 bases and 4 bases, there was a span of 13 bases. The germline V gene encodes CDR1 SGHKS and CDR2 YYEKEE (reference sequence). The CDR3 contains 14 residues. The CDR3 loop reads CASSRQGLGNTIYF. The CDR3 nucleotides are TGTGCCAGCAGTCGGCAGGGATTGGGAAACACCATATATTTT. The whole variable domain, remainder taken from reference TRBV5-5 and TRBJ1-3, is DAGVTQSPTHLIKTRGQQVTLRCSPISGHKSVSWYQQVLGQGPQFIFQYYEKEERGRGNFPDRFSARQFPNYSSELNVNALLLGDSALYLCASSRQGLGNTIYFGEGSWLTVV.

V and J are TRBV28 and TRBJ2-1, with 9 nucleotides matching TRBD2. The V gene's germline CDR1 is MDHEN and CDR2 SYDVKM. CDR3 length: 14 amino acids. Losses at the gene ends were 5 bases for V and 15 bases for J; bases not matched to a gene: 14. CDR3 loop: CASSTPLAGGPGFF. CDR3 nucleotides: TGTGCCAGCAGTACTCCTCTCGCGGGGGGGCCCGGGTTCTTC.

This clone was counted once. The genes are TRBV10-2 and TRBJ1-5; no clear D. Germline loops: CDR1 WSHSY, CDR2 SAAADI. V was clipped by 0 bases and J by 6 bases, with 9 bases between them. The CDR3 covers 14 residues. The CDR3 loop is CASSESRVGQPQHF. In DNA form, the CDR3 reads TGCGCCAGCAGTGAGTCCCGGGTCGGTCAGCCCCAGCATTTT.

The V gene is TRBV7-2, the J gene TRBJ2-7; D not resolved. The V end lost 1 base, the J end lost 6 bases, and 10 bases lay between the germline ends. The CDR3 totals 13 residues. Germline V gene data show CDR1 as SGHTA and CDR2 as FQGNSA. This chain's CDR3 is CASSLEARGEQYV. The CDR3, as DNA: TGTGCCAGCAGCTTAGAGGCTAGAGGCGAGCAGTACGTC.

The chain carries TRBV3-1 (or the pseudogene TRBV3-2) and TRBJ2-7; tentative D call: TRBD1 (5 bases). Between the trimmed V and J ends, which lost 4 bases and 4 bases, there was a span of 23 bases. This CDR3 is 17 amino acids long. CDR1 LGHDT and CDR2 YNNKEL come from the germline V gene (reference sequence). The CDR3, as DNA: TGTGCCAGCAGCCCGCAGGCGTGGGGCGTTGAGGATTACGAGCAGTACGTC. Its protein is CASSPQAWGVEDYEQYV.

This clone was counted ten times or more. This chain links TRBV13 with TRBJ2-1; 9 bases align to TRBD1. The CDR3 runs 15 residues. With 5 bases clipped from V and 8 bases from J, the junction kept 10 bases outside the gene matches. Germline loops: CDR1 PRHDT, CDR2 FYEKMQ (reference sequence). This CDR3 is CASSGGQGLGDEQFF. In nucleotides, the CDR3 is TGTGCCAGCAGCGGGGGACAGGGTTTGGGCGATGAGCAGTTCTTC.

This chain links TRBV3-1 (or the pseudogene TRBV3-2) with TRBJ1-1, with TRBD1 matching over 9 bases. Trimming took 6 bases from V and 4 from J; bases not matched to a gene: 9. The CDR3 consists of 15 residues. From germline, CDR1 is LGHDT and CDR2 YNNKEL (reference sequence). The CDR3 bases are TGTGCCAGCAGATCAAGGGGACAGGGAGGCACTGAAGCTTTCTTT. Translating gives CASRSRGQGGTEAFF.

This clone turned up a few times. V is TRBV28 and J is TRBJ1-2; D call uncertain. The germline V and J ends were trimmed by 3 bases and 3 bases, with 8 bases remaining between them. CDR1 and CDR2 (germline): MDHEN, SYDVKM. This CDR3 comprises 13 residues. Here the CDR3 DNA reads TGTGCCAGCAGTTTCCTCGGGGACTATGGCTACACCTTC. It codes for CASSFLGDYGYTF.

This clone was observed a handful of times. The genes are TRBV5-1 and TRBJ2-7; 7 nucleotides line up with TRBD1. CDR3 length equals 15 residues. The ends lost 0 bases at V and 2 bases at J; junction bases unmatched: 5. Germline V gives CDR1 SGHRS, CDR2 YFSETQ. CDR3 DNA: TGCGCCAGCAGCTTGGGAGGGGGCTTTACCTACGAGCAGTACTTC. Amino acids: CASSLGGGFTYEQYF.

The chain carries TRBV7-9 and TRBJ1-1; possibly TRBD1 for D (5 bases). CDR3 length: 16 residues. CDR1 is SEHNR, CDR2 FQNEAQ, per germline (reference sequence). Deletions cut 0 bases from V and 1 base from J, with 12 bases between. As DNA, the CDR3 is TGTGCCAGCAGCTTAGCGGCGGGGGTCGGGAACACTGAAGCTTTCTTT. Protein product: CASSLAAGVGNTEAFF.

This clone was observed a handful of times. This chain connects TRBV28 to TRBJ1-2; D is unresolved. This CDR3 comprises 14 residues. Trimming took off 3 bases at V and 1 base at J, with 9 bases between the two ends. Germline CDR1 and CDR2: MDHEN and SYDVKM. DNA for the CDR3: TGTGCCAGCAGTTTTGTCGGGTATAACTATGGCTACACCTTC. Translated, it gives CASSFVGYNYGYTF.

The chain is built from TRBV29-1 and TRBJ2-3, with TRBD2 matching 9 bases. The trim removed 3 bases at V and 3 bases at J, leaving 13 bases unmatched. From germline, CDR1 is SQVTM and CDR2 ANQGSEA. This CDR3 comprises 17 residues. CDR3 amino acids: CSVERAGGRRGTDTQYF. The CDR3 nucleotides are TGCAGCGTTGAGAGGGCGGGAGGGAGGCGAGGGACAGATACGCAGTATTTT.

This sequence joins TRBV7-9 and TRBJ1-4, with no clear D. The V end lost 5 bases, the J end lost 8 bases, and 18 bases lay between the germline ends. Germline loops: CDR1 SEHNR, CDR2 FQNEAQ (reference sequence). This CDR3 region has 15 residues. The CDR3 bases are TGTGCCAGCAGCCCAGAGGTTCAGTTGTGGGAAAAACTGTTTTTT. This codes for CASSPEVQLWEKLFF.

The gene calls are TRBV18 and TRBJ2-3, with D possibly matching TRBD2 (5 bases). The CDR3 sequence is 14 residues long. The V gene lost 3 bases and the J gene lost 0 bases, with 7 bases spanning the gap. Germline V gives CDR1 KGHSH, CDR2 LQKENI. CDR3 protein: CASSPGSSTDTQYF. The CDR3 DNA sequence: TGTGCCAGCTCACCGGGGAGCAGCACAGATACGCAGTATTTT.

This sequence joins TRBV2 and TRBJ1-1, with D unresolved. The germline V and J ends were trimmed by 10 bases and 1 base, with 16 bases remaining between them. Germline V gene lookup returns CDR1 SNHLY and CDR2 FYNNEI. The CDR3 spans 14 residues. The CDR3 DNA reads TGTGCCACCATGGTGGGCTTTGGGAACACTGAAGCTTTCTTT. Amino acids: CATMVGFGNTEAFF. Full variable domain (missing parts from reference TRBV2 and TRBJ1-1): EPEVTQTPSHQVTQMGQEVILRCVPISNHLYFYWYRQILGQKVEFLVSFYNNEISEKSEIFDDQFSVERPDGSNFTLKIRSTKLEDSAMYFCATMVGFGNTEAFFGQGTRLTVV.

This clone was observed once. The chain carries TRBV5-4 and TRBJ2-7; 7 bases map to TRBD2. From germline, CDR1 is SGHNT and CDR2 YYREEE (reference sequence). J was trimmed by 0 bases and V by 0 bases; bases with no gene match: 6. The CDR3 sequence is 16 residues long. This CDR3 is CASSLGSSGGSYEQYF. CDR3 nucleotide sequence: TGTGCCAGCAGCTTGGGATCTAGCGGTGGCTCCTACGAGCAGTACTTC.

In nucleotides, the CDR3 is TGTGCCAGCAGCTTAGCGCGGGGAGGTTACTATGGCTACACCTTC. This encodes CASSLARGGYYGYTF. The gene calls are TRBV7-6 and TRBJ1-2; D ambiguous. V was trimmed by 0 bases and J by 3 bases, leaving 11 bases between them. There are 15 residues in the CDR3. Germline V lookup: CDR1 SGHVS, CDR2 FNYEAQ.

V usage is TRBV20-1 and J usage is TRBJ2-1, with unresolved D. The germline V gene encodes CDR1 DFQATT and CDR2 SNEGSKA (reference sequence). The CDR3 is 13 amino acids. Trimming stripped 3 bases from V and 0 bases from J, with 6 bases between. CDR3 residues: CSASPFSYNEQFF. The CDR3 region has the DNA TGCAGTGCTAGTCCGTTCTCCTACAATGAGCAGTTCTTC.

In its sample, this clone was seen a few times. The rearrangement joins TRBV27 to TRBJ1-1, with D perhaps matching TRBD1 (5 bases). The CDR3 runs 13 residues. The germline V gene encodes CDR1 MNHEY and CDR2 SMNVEV (reference sequence). V lost 3 bases and J lost 0, with 5 bases in between. The CDR3 coding sequence is TGTGCCAGCAGTTTGACAGTGAACACTGAAGCTTTCTTT. Its translation is CASSLTVNTEAFF.

V and J are TRBV2 and TRBJ2-3; the match to TRBD2 covers 14 bases. Germline CDR1 and CDR2: SNHLY and FYNNEI. Trimming removed 6 bases from V and 0 bases from J; junction bases left unmatched: 11. This CDR3 region has 19 residues. Written as DNA, the CDR3 is TGTGCCAGCAGCCTGCGTGGGACTAGCGGGGGCCCTAGCACAGATACGCAGTATTTT. This translates into CASSLRGTSGGPSTDTQYF.